This is a list of T cell receptor beta chains from one sample in a study of T cell responses to AZD1222 COVID-19 vaccine. Profiled with immunoSEQ multiplex PCR; TCRdb holds only in-frame clones, not every one. Of 54,000 or so clones in the sample, roughly three quarters were seen once. Source: peripheral blood, taken 28 days after the second AZD1222 dose. The receptors were sampled from an adult who received the AZD1222 COVID-19 vaccine. Both conserved end residues are part of each CDR3. D genes are given only for firm matches. Expanded clones get a size class; other rows say once, few or many, or leave the size out.

clone_size	d_call	j_call	v_call	cdr3_nt	cdr3_aa
NA	NA	TRBJ2-1	TRBV5-1	TGCGCCAGCAGCCCAGGGACACTCCGTCGGAATGAGCAGTTCTTC	CASSPGTLRRNEQFF
NA	NA	TRBJ1-1	TRBV28	TGTGCCAGCAGTTCCCGAAAAACTGAAGCTTTCTTT	CASSSRKTEAFF
once	NA	TRBJ2-7	TRBV28	TGTGCCAGCACCGTGACTCGTGGCACCTACGAGCAGTACTTC	CASTVTRGTYEQYF
once	NA	TRBJ1-4	TRBV7-9	TGTGCCAGCAGCGACAACAGGGTTGAAAAACTGTTTTTT	CASSDNRVEKLFF
NA	NA	TRBJ1-4	TRBV15	TGTGCCACCAGCAGAGTGGGAAATGAAAAACTGTTTTTT	CATSRVGNEKLFF
NA	NA	TRBJ2-3	TRBV30	TGTGCCTGGACCCGGGGCGCTGCTAGCACAGATACGCAGTATTTT	CAWTRGAASTDTQYF
few	NA	TRBJ1-6	TRBV30	TGTGCCTGGAGTGATCAGGCTAATTCACCCCTCCACTTT	CAWSDQANSPLHF
NA	TRBD1	TRBJ1-1	TRBV18	TGTGCCAGCTCACCATTATCACTCGCAGGGGGACCGAACACTGAAGCTTTCTTT	CASSPLSLAGGPNTEAFF
few	TRBD2	TRBJ2-5	TRBV28	TGTGCCAGCAGTTTGGTAGCGGGGGCCGGGATCCAAGAGACCCAGTACTTC	CASSLVAGAGIQETQYF
NA	TRBD1	TRBJ1-6	TRBV13	TGTGCCAGCAGACGCGACAGGGGTGGTTCACCCCTCCACTTT	CASRRDRGGSPLHF
once	TRBD1	TRBJ1-4	TRBV28	TGTGCCAGCAGTCCTGGGGACAGGGGTGAAAAACTGTTTTTT	CASSPGDRGEKLFF
NA	NA	TRBJ2-5	TRBV7-3	TGTGCCAGCAGCCAGGGGAAACAAGAGACCCAGTACTTC	CASSQGKQETQYF
NA	NA	TRBJ2-1	TRBV18	TGTGCCAGCTCACCTCGGGGGACCATCGACAATGAGCAGTTCTTC	CASSPRGTIDNEQFF
NA	TRBD2	TRBJ2-5	TRBV5-4	TGTGCCAGCAGCACCAGACTAGCGGGAGAGGGGAGGGCCCAGTACTTC	CASSTRLAGEGRAQYF
NA	NA	TRBJ2-6	TRBV27	TGTGCCAGCACCAAGGAGATACAGTCTGGGGCCAACGTCCTGACTTTC	CASTKEIQSGANVLTF
NA	TRBD1	TRBJ1-2	TRBV5-1	TGCGCCAGCAGCCCAGGGACAGAATTCTATGGCTACACCTTC	CASSPGTEFYGYTF
NA	TRBD2	TRBJ2-7	TRBV5-6	TGTGCCAGCAGCCCCGCCGGCGGGAGCTACCGCGAGCAGTACTTC	CASSPAGGSYREQYF
NA	TRBD1	TRBJ1-2	TRBV3-1/TRBV3-2	TGTGCCAGCAGTTCGGACAGGGTCGGCTACACCTTC	CASSSDRVGYTF
NA	TRBD1	TRBJ1-2	TRBV10-2	TGCGCCAGCAGTGAAGGGACAGGGGGCCCCTATGGCTACACCTTC	CASSEGTGGPYGYTF
few	NA	TRBJ1-3	TRBV5-5	TGTGCCAGCAGCTTGGCAGGTCCTTTCTCTGGAAACACCATATATTTT	CASSLAGPFSGNTIYF
NA	NA	TRBJ2-7	TRBV28	TGTGCCAGCAGTTCAGAGTACGAGCAGTACTTC	CASSSEYEQYF
NA	NA	TRBJ1-1	TRBV20-1	TGCAGTCCGGACCGGGGGAATGAAGCTTTCTTT	CSPDRGNEAFF
NA	TRBD1	TRBJ1-3	TRBV3-1/TRBV3-2	TGTGCCAGCAGCCTCCTTCCGGGACAGGGTGGAAACACCATATATTTT	CASSLLPGQGGNTIYF
NA	NA	TRBJ1-6	TRBV30	TGTGCCTGGAGTGTTTCGGGCGTCGGTTCACCCCTCCACTTT	CAWSVSGVGSPLHF
NA	TRBD1	TRBJ2-3	TRBV28	TGTGCCAGCAAGACAGGGTCCACTAGCACAGATACGCAGTATTTT	CASKTGSTSTDTQYF
NA	NA	TRBJ2-7	TRBV6-2/TRBV6-3	TGTGCCAGCAGCTTGGACCTGCACGAGCAGTACTTC	CASSLDLHEQYF
few	NA	TRBJ2-1	TRBV18	TGTGCCAGCTCACCCCCCCAGGGCATATACAATGAGCAGTTCTTC	CASSPPQGIYNEQFF
NA	TRBD1	TRBJ2-2	TRBV3-1/TRBV3-2	TGTGCCAGCAGCCTCAGGACAGGAGACACCGGGGAGCTGTTTTTT	CASSLRTGDTGELFF
NA	NA	TRBJ2-3	TRBV5-1	TGCGCCAGCAGCCCAAGCGGCGCACCCGGGTCAGATACGCAGTATTTT	CASSPSGAPGSDTQYF
NA	NA	TRBJ1-1	TRBV7-2	TGTGCCAGCAGCTTAGGTCTAGGGGGGGACACTGAAGCTTTCTTT	CASSLGLGGDTEAFF
NA	NA	TRBJ2-6	TRBV7-2	TGTGCCAGCAGCTTAGGAGGACGGGGGACCTCTGGGGCCAACGTCCTGACTTTC	CASSLGGRGTSGANVLTF
NA	NA	TRBJ2-3	TRBV5-1	TGCGCCAGCAGCGCCGGGGACCTGGGAGCGCAGTATTTT	CASSAGDLGAQYF
NA	NA	TRBJ2-7	TRBV10-3	TGTGCCATTACACTAGCCCTTCGGGGGGAGCAGTACTTC	CAITLALRGEQYF
NA	NA	TRBJ2-1	TRBV5-4	TGTGCCAGCAGCCCCCCCCTTGGTGGGAACAATGAGCAGTTCTTC	CASSPPLGGNNEQFF
NA	TRBD2	TRBJ2-5	TRBV9	TGTGCCAGCAGCGTAGTGGATGGACTAGCGGGGGAGACCCAGTACTTC	CASSVVDGLAGETQYF
NA	NA	TRBJ1-1	TRBV29-1	TGCAGCGGGAGTAAGAACACTGAAGCTTTCTTT	CSGSKNTEAFF
NA	TRBD2	TRBJ2-3	TRBV18	TGTGCCAGCTCACCAGAGCGGGGCACAGTAGTAGATACGCAGTATTTT	CASSPERGTVVDTQYF
NA	TRBD1	TRBJ1-6	TRBV3-1/TRBV3-2	TGTGCCAGCAGCTCTCGACAGGGGGCTCGTTCACCCCTCCACTTT	CASSSRQGARSPLHF
NA	NA	TRBJ1-1	TRBV7-2	TGTGCCAGCAGCTTAAGATTAGGGGCAATGAACACTGAAGCTTTCTTT	CASSLRLGAMNTEAFF
NA	TRBD1	TRBJ1-1	TRBV2	TGTGCCAGCAGCCCCCTGGGACAGGGGGGGCCTGAAGCTTTCTTT	CASSPLGQGGPEAFF
NA	NA	TRBJ2-1	TRBV3-1/TRBV3-2	TGTGCCAGCAGCCATGTCTCGACAGACGAGCAGTTCTTC	CASSHVSTDEQFF
once	NA	TRBJ1-3	TRBV6-5	TGTGCCAGCAAGCAGGGGCTAAGCTCTGGAAACACCATATATTTT	CASKQGLSSGNTIYF